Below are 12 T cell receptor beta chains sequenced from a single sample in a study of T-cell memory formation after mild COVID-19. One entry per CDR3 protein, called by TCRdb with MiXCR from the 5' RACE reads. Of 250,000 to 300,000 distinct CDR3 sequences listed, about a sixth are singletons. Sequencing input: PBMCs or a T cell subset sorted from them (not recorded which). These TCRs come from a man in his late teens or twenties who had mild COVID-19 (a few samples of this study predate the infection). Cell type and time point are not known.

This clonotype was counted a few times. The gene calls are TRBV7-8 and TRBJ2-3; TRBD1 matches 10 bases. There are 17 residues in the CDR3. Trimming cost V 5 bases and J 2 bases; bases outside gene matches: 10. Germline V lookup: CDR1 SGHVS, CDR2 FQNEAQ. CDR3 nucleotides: TGTGCCAGCAGCCAACCGGGCGGGACAGGGGTCACAGATACGCAGTATTTT. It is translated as CASSQPGGTGVTDTQYF.

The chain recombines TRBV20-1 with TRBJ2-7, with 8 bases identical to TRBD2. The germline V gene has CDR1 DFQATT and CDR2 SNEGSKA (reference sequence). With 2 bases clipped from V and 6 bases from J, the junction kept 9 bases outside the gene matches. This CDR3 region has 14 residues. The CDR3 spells CSARTPSGGPEQYF. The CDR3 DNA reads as TGCAGTGCTAGAACCCCCAGCGGGGGACCCGAGCAGTACTTC.

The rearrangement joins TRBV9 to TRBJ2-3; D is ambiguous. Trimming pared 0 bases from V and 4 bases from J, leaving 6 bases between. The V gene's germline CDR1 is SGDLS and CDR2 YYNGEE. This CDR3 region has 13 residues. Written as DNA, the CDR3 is TGTGCCAGCAGCGTAGTGTTAGCAGATACGCAGTATTTT. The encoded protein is CASSVVLADTQYF.

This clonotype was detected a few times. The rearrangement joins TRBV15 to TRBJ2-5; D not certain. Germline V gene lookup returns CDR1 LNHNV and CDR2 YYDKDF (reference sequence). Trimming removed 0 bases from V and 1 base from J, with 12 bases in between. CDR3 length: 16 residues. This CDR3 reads CATSRERSAFQETQYF. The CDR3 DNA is TGTGCCACCAGCAGAGAACGCTCGGCATTCCAAGAGACCCAGTACTTC.

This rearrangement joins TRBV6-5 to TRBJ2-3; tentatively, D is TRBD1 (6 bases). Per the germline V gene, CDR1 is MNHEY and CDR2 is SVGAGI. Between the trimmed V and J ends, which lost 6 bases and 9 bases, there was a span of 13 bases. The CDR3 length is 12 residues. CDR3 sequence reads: CASRTTGHTQYF. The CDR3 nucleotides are TGTGCCAGCAGAACTACAGGGCACACGCAGTATTTT.

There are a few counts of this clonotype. CDR3 DNA sequence: TGCAGTGCTAGAGGACAGGGACCTCCCGAGTACTTC. As protein: CSARGQGPPEYF. The rearrangement uses TRBV20-1 and TRBJ2-5, with 7 bases aligning to TRBD1. In germline, CDR1 is DFQATT, CDR2 SNEGSKA (reference sequence). The CDR3 length is 12 residues. The J segment lost 12 bases and the V segment lost 1 base, leaving 8 bases of the junction unmatched.

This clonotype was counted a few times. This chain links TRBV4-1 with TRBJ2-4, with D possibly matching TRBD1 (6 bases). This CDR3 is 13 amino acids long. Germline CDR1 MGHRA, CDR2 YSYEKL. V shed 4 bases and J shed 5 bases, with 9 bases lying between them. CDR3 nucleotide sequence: TGCGCCAGCAGCCTCCCAGGGGAAAACATTCAGTACTTC. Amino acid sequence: CASSLPGENIQYF.

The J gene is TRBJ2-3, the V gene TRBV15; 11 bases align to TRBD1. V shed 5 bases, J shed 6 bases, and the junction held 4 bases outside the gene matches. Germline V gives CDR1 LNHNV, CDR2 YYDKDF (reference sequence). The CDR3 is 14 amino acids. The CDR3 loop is CATSRTGGRDTQYF. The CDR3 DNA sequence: TGTGCCACCAGCCGGACAGGGGGCCGCGATACGCAGTATTTT.

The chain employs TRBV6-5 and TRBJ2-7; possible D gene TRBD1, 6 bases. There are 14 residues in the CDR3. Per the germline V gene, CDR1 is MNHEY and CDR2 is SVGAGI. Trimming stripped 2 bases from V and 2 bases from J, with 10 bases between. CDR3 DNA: TGTGCCAGCAGTTACACAGGGTGGGCCTACGAGCAGTACTTC. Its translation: CASSYTGWAYEQYF.

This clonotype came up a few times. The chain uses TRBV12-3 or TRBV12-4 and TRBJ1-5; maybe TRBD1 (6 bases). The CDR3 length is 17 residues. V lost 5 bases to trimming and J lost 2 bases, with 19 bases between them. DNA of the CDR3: TGTGCCAGCAGTCCGACCAGGGGCAGGGTGGGCAATCAGCCCCAGCATTTT. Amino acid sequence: CASSPTRGRVGNQPQHF.

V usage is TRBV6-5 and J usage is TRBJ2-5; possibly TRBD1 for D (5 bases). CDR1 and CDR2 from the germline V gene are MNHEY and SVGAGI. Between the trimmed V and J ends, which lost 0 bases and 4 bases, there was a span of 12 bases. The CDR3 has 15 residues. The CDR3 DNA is TGTGCCAGCAGTTACTCCGCAGGGTGGGCAGAGACCCAGTACTTC. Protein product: CASSYSAGWAETQYF.

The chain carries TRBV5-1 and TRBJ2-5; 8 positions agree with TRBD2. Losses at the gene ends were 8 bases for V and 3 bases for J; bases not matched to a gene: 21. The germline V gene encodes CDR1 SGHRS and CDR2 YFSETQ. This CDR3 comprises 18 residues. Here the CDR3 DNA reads TGCGCCAGGGGGACTGCCGACCGTCCCACCGGGGGGGAAGAGACCCAGTACTTC. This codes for CARGTADRPTGGEETQYF.